This TCR beta chain is from a study of molecular identifiers for immune sequencing clone quantification. Study-level background: For replicates, RNA isolated from around 20,000 or 99,000 naive CD8 cells was divided into five portions, of which four were sequenced.

Sorted inputs of 20,000 to 1,000,000 cells, with 10%, 30% or 50% RNA, yielded naive CD8 libraries. A CD8+CD4-CCR7+CD45RA+ phenotype served as the sorting definition for naive CD8 T cells. This clonotype was seen ten or more times. The CDR3 covers 15 residues. Germline assignment: CDR1 MGHRA and CDR2 YSYEKL. The V end was cut by 4 bases, the J end by 4 bases, with 16 bases between. Bulk libraries came from a prior protocol with listed TCR primers. MiXCR, run by TCRdb on the PCR reads, gives a single entry per CDR3 protein. The sample carries approximately 550,000 distinct CDR3 sequences, 25% recorded once.

This sequence joins TRBV4-1 and TRBJ1-2, with a tentative D call TRBD1 (6 bases). Input material: naive CD8+ T cells from blood, with Jurkat cell RNA spiked in. The subset denotes: FACS-sorted CD8+CD4-CCR7+CD45RA+ naive T cells. This clonotype was obtained from a human donor in good health. Some libraries in this study had Jurkat cell RNA spiked in. CDR3 amino acids: CASSRDPGQSYGYTF. For the CDR3, the DNA is TGCGCCAGCAGCCGAGATCCGGGACAAAGCTATGGCTACACCTTC.